This entry describes one T cell receptor (beta chain). The target antigen is unknown. The assay was immunoSEQ multiplex PCR, and TCRdb's table has in-frame clones only and misses some. The data hold 10,000 to 15,000 clones, with roughly four fifths observed a single time. This entry is derived from a study of T cells after posttransplantation cyclophosphamide. The J segment lost 10 bases and the V segment lost 3 bases, leaving 4 bases of the junction unmatched. Germline loops: CDR1 SGHKS, CDR2 YYEKEE (reference sequence). This CDR3 comprises 13 residues. The related graft donor's blood sample was taken on the day of bone marrow donation. General study results and limits: Skin or GI-infiltrating T cells shared few TRB sequences with blood. After PTCy, TRB diversity resembled that of CNI/methotrexate controls. Donor-recipient repertoire similarity was low at 1-2 months, rising over year one.

This receptor was obtained from a man aged 50-59 years in good health, CMV-negative, and a related stem cell transplant donor. The chain is built from TRBV5-5 and TRBJ1-1, with 12 bases aligning to TRBD1. What was sequenced was memory CD4+ T cells sorted from PBMCs. The CDR3 reads CASSWDRGQAAFF. The DNA of the CDR3 is TGTGCCAGCAGCTGGGACAGGGGGCAAGCAGCTTTCTTT.